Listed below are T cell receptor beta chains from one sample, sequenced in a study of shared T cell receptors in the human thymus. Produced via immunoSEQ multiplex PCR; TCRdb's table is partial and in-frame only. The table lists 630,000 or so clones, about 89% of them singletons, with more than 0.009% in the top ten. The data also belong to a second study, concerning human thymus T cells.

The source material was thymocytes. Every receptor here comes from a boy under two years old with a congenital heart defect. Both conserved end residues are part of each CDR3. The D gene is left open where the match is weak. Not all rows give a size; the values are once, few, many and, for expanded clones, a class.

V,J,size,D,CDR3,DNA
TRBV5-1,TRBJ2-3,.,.,CASSLESTDTQYF,TGCGCCAGCAGCTTGGAGAGTACAGATACGCAGTATTTT
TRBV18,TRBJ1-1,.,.,CASSPPGHDTEAFF,TGTGCCAGCTCACCGCCGGGACACGACACTGAAGCTTTCTTT
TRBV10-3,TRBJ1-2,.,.,CAISEEPHGYTF,TGTGCCATCAGTGAGGAGCCACATGGCTACACCTTC
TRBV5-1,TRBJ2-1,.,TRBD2,CATAGLADNEQFF,TGCGCCACTGCGGGACTAGCGGACAATGAGCAGTTCTTC
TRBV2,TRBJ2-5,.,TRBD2,CASSKGLEQETQYF,TGTGCCAGCAGTAAAGGACTAGAACAAGAGACCCAGTACTTC
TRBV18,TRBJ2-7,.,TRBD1,CASSVLGTGSYEQYF,TGTGCCAGCTCAGTTCTCGGGACAGGGTCCTACGAGCAGTACTTC
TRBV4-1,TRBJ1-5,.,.,CASSQESIGSLDQPQHF,TGCGCCAGCAGCCAAGAAAGTATAGGGAGTCTGGATCAGCCCCAGCATTTT
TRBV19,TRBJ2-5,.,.,CASSISTQRAIQETQYF,TGTGCCAGTAGTATTAGTACCCAGCGGGCTATCCAAGAGACCCAGTACTTC
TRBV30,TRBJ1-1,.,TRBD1,CAWGLTGDALEAFF,TGTGCCTGGGGCCTAACAGGGGACGCCCTTGAAGCTTTCTTT
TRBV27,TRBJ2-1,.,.,CASSPRMAGRSYNEQFF,TGTGCCAGCAGTCCACGTATGGCGGGAAGATCCTACAATGAGCAGTTCTTC
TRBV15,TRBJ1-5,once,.,CATSRAGQPQHF,TGTGCCACCAGCAGAGCTGGCCAGCCCCAGCATTTT
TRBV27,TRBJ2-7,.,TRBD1,CASSPSGGTGFFSYEQYF,TGTGCCAGCAGTCCCTCTGGCGGGACAGGGTTTTTCTCCTACGAGCAGTACTTC
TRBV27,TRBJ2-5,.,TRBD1,CASSPDRGPETQYF,TGTGCCAGCAGTCCGGACAGGGGGCCGGAGACCCAGTACTTC
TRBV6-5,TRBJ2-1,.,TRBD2,CASSYALAGYNEQFF,TGTGCCAGCAGTTACGCACTAGCGGGCTACAATGAGCAGTTCTTC
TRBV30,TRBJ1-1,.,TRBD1,CAWSPQGTGVAFF,TGTGCCTGGAGTCCCCAGGGGACAGGGGTTGCTTTCTTT
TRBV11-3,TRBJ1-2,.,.,CASSCLGRGYGYTF,TGTGCCAGCAGCTGCTTGGGGAGGGGCTATGGCTACACCTTC
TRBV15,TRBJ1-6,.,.,CATSTDPRDSPLHF,TGTGCCACCAGCACCGATCCCCGGGATTCACCCCTCCACTTT
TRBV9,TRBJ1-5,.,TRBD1,CASSVVDRASNQPQHF,TGTGCCAGCAGCGTAGTAGACAGGGCTAGCAATCAGCCCCAGCATTTT
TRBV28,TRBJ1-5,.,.,CASGQADCQPQHF,TGTGCCAGCGGGCAAGCCGATTGCCAGCCCCAGCATTTT
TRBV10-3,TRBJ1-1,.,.,CAIREGRNTEAFF,TGTGCCATCAGGGAGGGGCGGAACACTGAAGCTTTCTTT
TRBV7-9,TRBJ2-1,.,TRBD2,CASRSLAGSYNEQFF,TGTGCCAGCAGGTCTCTAGCGGGGTCCTACAATGAGCAGTTCTTC
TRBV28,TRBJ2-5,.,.,CAATSGQNFQETQYF,TGTGCCGCAACCTCGGGACAAAACTTCCAAGAGACCCAGTACTTC
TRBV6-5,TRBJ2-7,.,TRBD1,CASSYSPGQGIHEQYF,TGTGCCAGCAGTTACTCTCCGGGACAGGGGATACACGAGCAGTACTTC
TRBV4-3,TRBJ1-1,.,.,CASSQVPGMRAEAFF,TGCGCCAGCAGCCAAGTTCCAGGTATGAGGGCTGAAGCTTTCTTT
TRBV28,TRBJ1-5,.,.,CASSFSGHLSNQPQHF,TGTGCCAGCAGTTTTAGTGGGCACTTGAGCAATCAGCCCCAGCATTTT
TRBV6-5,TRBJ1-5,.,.,CASKTRLENQPQHF,TGTGCCAGCAAGACGCGGTTGGAAAATCAGCCCCAGCATTTT
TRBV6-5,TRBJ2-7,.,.,CASSYSMFVSSYEQYF,TGTGCCAGCAGTTACTCGATGTTCGTGAGCTCCTACGAGCAGTACTTC
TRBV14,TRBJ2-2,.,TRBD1,CASSHARGQGYTGELFF,TGTGCCAGCAGCCATGCTCGGGGACAGGGCTACACCGGGGAGCTGTTTTTT
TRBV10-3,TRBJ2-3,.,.,CAISDGGTPTDTQYF,TGTGCCATCAGTGACGGCGGGACCCCTACAGATACGCAGTATTTT
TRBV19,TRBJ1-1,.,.,CASSIQREQPGAFNSEAFF,TGTGCCAGTAGTATACAGCGGGAACAGCCCGGGGCCTTTAACTCTGAAGCTTTCTTT
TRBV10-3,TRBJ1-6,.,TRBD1,CAISERDRGRSPLHF,TGTGCCATCAGTGAGAGGGACAGGGGGCGTTCACCCCTCCACTTT
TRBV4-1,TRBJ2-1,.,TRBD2,CASSQDKRGVGGRHNEQFF,TGCGCCAGCAGCCAAGATAAGCGAGGCGTTGGCGGGAGACACAATGAGCAGTTCTTC